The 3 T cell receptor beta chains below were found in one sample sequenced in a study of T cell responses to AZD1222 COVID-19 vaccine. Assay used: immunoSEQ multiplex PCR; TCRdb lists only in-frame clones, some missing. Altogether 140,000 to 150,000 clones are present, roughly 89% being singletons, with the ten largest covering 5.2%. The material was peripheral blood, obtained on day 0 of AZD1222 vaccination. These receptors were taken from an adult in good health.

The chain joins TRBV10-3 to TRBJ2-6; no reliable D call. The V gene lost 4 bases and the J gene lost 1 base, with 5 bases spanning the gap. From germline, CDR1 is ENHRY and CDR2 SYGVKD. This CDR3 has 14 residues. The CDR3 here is CAISVGSGANVLTF. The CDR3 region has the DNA TGTGCCATCAGTGTCGGGTCTGGGGCCAACGTCCTGACTTTC.

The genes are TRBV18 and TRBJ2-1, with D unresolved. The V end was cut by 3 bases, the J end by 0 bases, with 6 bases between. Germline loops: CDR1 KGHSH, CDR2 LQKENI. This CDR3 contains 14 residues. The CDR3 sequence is CASSPPGSYNEQFF. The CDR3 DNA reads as TGTGCCAGCTCACCGCCAGGCTCCTACAATGAGCAGTTCTTC.

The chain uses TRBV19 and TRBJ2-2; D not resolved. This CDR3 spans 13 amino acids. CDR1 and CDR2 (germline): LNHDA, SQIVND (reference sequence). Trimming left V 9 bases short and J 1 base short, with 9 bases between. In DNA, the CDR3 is TGTGCCAGCCGGCAGGAGAACACCGGGGAGCTGTTTTTT. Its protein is CASRQENTGELFF. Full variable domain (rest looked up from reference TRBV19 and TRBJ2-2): DGGITQSPKYLFRKEGQNVTLSCEQNLNHDAMYWYRQDPGQGLRLIYYSQIVNDFQKGDIAEGYSVSREKKESFPLTVTSAQKNPTAFYLCASRQENTGELFFGEGSRLTVL.